This T cell receptor (beta chain) was captured in a study of CD8 T cells in ankylosing spondylitis. Overall study findings and caveats: In synovial fluid and blood from reactive arthritis, some motif variants were previously reported.

Only a few counts were recorded for this clonotype. Its specificity is unknown. Between the trimmed V and J ends, which lost 2 bases and 7 bases, there was a span of 17 bases. The germline CDR1 and CDR2 sequences are MNHEY and SVGAGI. This CDR3 contains 15 residues. Quantitative molecular-barcoded 5'-RACE generated the TCR beta libraries. TCRdb redid the calling of the 5' RACE reads with MiXCR, one entry per CDR3 protein. The sample carries roughly 230,000 distinct CDR3 sequences, under 12% recorded once. The sequencing sample was made of blood, either unsorted or a sorted T cell fraction (not recorded which). The chain uses TRBV6-5 and TRBJ1-2, with unresolved D. The clonotype was recovered from a male donor with ankylosing spondylitis or in good health (not recorded which). CDR3 in amino acids: CASSYTGSTVGGYTF. CDR3 in DNA: TGTGCCAGCAGTTACACTGGATCTACTGTGGGTGGCTACACCTTC.